The clone carrying this T cell receptor beta chain was counted ten times or more. The data were taken from a study of identical twins. TCRdb independently ran MiXCR on the 5' RACE reads; one entry per CDR3 protein. The sample contains around 250,000 distinct CDR3 sequences, about 12% of which appear only once. The V end was cut by 3 bases, the J end by 1 base, with 6 bases between. Per the germline V gene, CDR1 is KGHSH and CDR2 is LQKENI. CDR3 length: 13 amino acids. These data were likewise used in another study, on yellow fever vaccine responses in identical twins.

The origin of this receptor is a woman aged 18-29 years in good health. The chain combines TRBV18 with TRBJ2-5; no firm D call. The specimen sequenced was memory (CD45RO+) T cells sorted from blood. CDR3 sequence: CASSPTPQETQYF. The CDR3 DNA follows: TGTGCCAGCTCACCGACCCCCCAAGAGACCCAGTACTTC.